This is a list of T cell receptor beta chains from one sample in a study of blood T cell repertoires in COVID-19. Profiling relied on immunoSEQ multiplex PCR, and the TCRdb table lists in-frame clones only, not all of them. The table lists about 150,000 clones, around 85% of them singletons. The material sequenced was peripheral blood. The receptors derive from a man aged 65-85 years with acute or convalescent COVID-19. CDR3s include the opening cysteine and the closing phenylalanine or tryptophan. A D gene is named only where the DNA matches it firmly. Clone size is shown for a subset of rows, as once, few, many or a class of expanded clone.

abundance	v_gene	j_gene	d_gene	len	CDR3aa	CDR3nt
.	TRBV6-4	TRBJ2-1	TRBD2	14	CASSTLAGNNEQFF	TGTGCCAGCAGTACCCTAGCGGGAAACAATGAGCAGTTCTTC
.	TRBV11-2	TRBJ2-5	.	15	CASSLGWTDQETQYF	TGTGCCAGCAGCTTGGGGTGGACAGACCAAGAGACCCAGTACTTC
.	TRBV12-3/TRBV12-4	TRBJ1-1	.	13	CASSRVMNTEAFF	TGTGCCAGCTCGAGAGTCATGAACACTGAAGCTTTCTTT
.	TRBV7-9	TRBJ1-2	.	14	CASSDEGRLYGYTF	TGTGCCAGCAGCGACGAGGGCCGGCTTTATGGCTACACCTTC
.	TRBV5-8	TRBJ2-1	TRBD1	14	CATLPGTDYNEQFF	TGTGCCACCCTTCCCGGGACAGACTACAATGAGCAGTTCTTC
.	TRBV5-1	TRBJ2-7	.	12	CASSLEGHEQYF	TGCGCCAGCAGCTTGGAGGGGCACGAGCAGTACTTC
.	TRBV10-2	TRBJ2-7	.	13	CASEAGDSYEQYF	TGCGCCAGCGAGGCAGGGGATTCCTACGAGCAGTACTTC
.	TRBV5-4	TRBJ2-2	TRBD2	16	CASSDPSGANTGELFF	TGTGCCAGCAGCGACCCTAGCGGAGCGAACACCGGGGAGCTGTTTTTT
.	TRBV9	TRBJ1-3	TRBD1	15	CASSALTGSGNTIYF	TGTGCCAGCAGCGCATTGACAGGGTCTGGAAACACCATATATTTT
.	TRBV28	TRBJ1-1	TRBD1	13	CASTLRGPTEAFF	TGTGCCAGCACCCTTAGGGGGCCTACTGAAGCTTTCTTT
.	TRBV29-1	TRBJ1-1	TRBD1	16	CSVEVTGAAMNTEAFF	TGCAGCGTTGAAGTGACAGGGGCCGCCATGAACACTGAAGCTTTCTTT
.	TRBV19	TRBJ2-7	TRBD1	17	CASSMKGQAAKSYEQYF	TGTGCCAGTAGTATGAAGGGACAGGCGGCTAAATCCTACGAGCAGTACTTC
.	TRBV28	TRBJ1-2	TRBD1	13	CASSSGQAYGYTF	TGTGCCAGCAGTTCGGGACAGGCCTATGGCTACACCTTC
.	TRBV25-1	TRBJ2-2	TRBD1	15	CASRGDRRGTGELFF	TGTGCCAGCAGGGGGGACAGGCGCGGAACCGGGGAGCTGTTTTTT
.	TRBV28	TRBJ2-6	TRBD1	18	CASSFLGQESSGANVLTF	TGTGCCAGCAGTTTCTTGGGACAGGAGAGCTCTGGGGCCAACGTCCTGACTTTC
.	TRBV15	TRBJ2-5	.	14	CATSTGGTEGTQYF	TGTGCCACCAGCACGGGGGGGACAGAGGGGACCCAGTACTTC
once	TRBV28	TRBJ1-4	.	15	CASSLAGATNEKLFF	TGTGCCAGCAGTTTAGCCGGTGCAACTAATGAAAAACTGTTTTTT
.	TRBV18	TRBJ1-1	.	15	CASSSFQGGGTEAFF	TGTGCCAGCTCATCGTTCCAGGGAGGGGGTACTGAAGCTTTCTTT
.	TRBV27	TRBJ1-6	TRBD1	17	CASTRETGAQYNSPLHF	TGTGCCAGCACCCGAGAGACAGGGGCTCAGTATAATTCACCCCTCCACTTT
.	TRBV10-3	TRBJ2-5	.	13	CAINLSPSETQYF	TGTGCCATCAACCTAAGTCCTTCCGAGACCCAGTACTTC
.	TRBV15	TRBJ2-1	TRBD1	15	CATSERDRARSEQFF	TGTGCCACCAGCGAGAGGGACAGGGCAAGGAGTGAGCAGTTCTTC
.	TRBV9	TRBJ1-3	.	18	CASSPYRDSQSSGNTIYF	TGTGCCAGCAGCCCATACCGGGACTCCCAGAGCTCTGGAAACACCATATATTTT
.	TRBV28	TRBJ2-7	.	12	CASQTRGYEQYF	TGTGCCAGCCAGACCCGAGGCTACGAGCAGTACTTC
.	TRBV10-1	TRBJ2-2	TRBD2	18	CASGPPPCSGRNTGELFF	TGCGCCAGCGGACCCCCACCTTGCAGCGGGAGGAACACCGGGGAGCTGTTTTTT
few	TRBV18	TRBJ2-7	TRBD1	16	CASSPLPGQGRNEQYF	TGTGCCAGCTCACCCCTCCCGGGACAGGGTAGGAACGAGCAGTACTTC
.	TRBV7-9	TRBJ1-4	TRBD1	15	CASRETGTANEKLFF	TGTGCCAGCAGGGAAACCGGGACAGCTAATGAAAAACTGTTTTTT
.	TRBV6-2/TRBV6-3	TRBJ2-1	TRBD2	15	CASSSWGGRYNEQFF	TGTGCCAGCAGTTCCTGGGGCGGGAGATACAATGAGCAGTTCTTC
.	TRBV6-5	TRBJ2-2	TRBD2	14	CASMGGDYTGELFF	TGTGCCAGCATGGGGGGGGACTATACCGGGGAGCTGTTTTTT
once	TRBV7-3	TRBJ1-2	TRBD1	13	CASSSTGGFGYTF	TGTGCCAGCAGCTCGACAGGGGGCTTTGGCTACACCTTC
.	TRBV5-6	TRBJ1-4	TRBD1	14	CASSYDRGNEKLFF	TGTGCCAGCAGTTACGACAGGGGGAATGAAAAACTGTTTTTT
.	TRBV7-9	TRBJ2-7	.	13	CASTPVAGVEQYF	TGTGCCAGCACCCCCGTAGCAGGGGTAGAGCAGTACTTC
few	TRBV7-3	TRBJ2-2	TRBD1	15	CASSAQGADTGELFF	TGTGCCAGCAGCGCACAGGGGGCGGACACCGGGGAGCTGTTTTTT
.	TRBV28	TRBJ2-1	TRBD2	14	CASSSGVTYNEQFF	TGTGCCAGCAGTAGCGGGGTTACCTACAATGAGCAGTTCTTC
.	TRBV7-9	TRBJ2-7	.	14	CASSSLGVTYEQYF	TGTGCCAGCAGCAGTCTGGGAGTAACCTACGAGCAGTACTTC
.	TRBV28	TRBJ1-4	.	14	CASSLTAGNEKLFF	TGTGCCAGCAGTTTAACCGCAGGGAATGAAAAACTGTTTTTT
.	TRBV5-4	TRBJ2-5	.	14	CASSLGGRQETQYF	TGTGCCAGCAGCTTGGGGGGGAGGCAAGAGACCCAGTACTTC
few	TRBV13	TRBJ2-7	TRBD2	16	CASSLEGSGKWDEQYF	TGTGCCAGCAGCTTAGAAGGTAGCGGGAAGTGGGACGAGCAGTACTTC
.	TRBV27	TRBJ2-7	.	14	CASSLITGVYEQYF	TGTGCCAGCAGTTTAATTACGGGAGTGTACGAGCAGTACTTC
.	TRBV19	TRBJ1-1	.	15	CASSILDTLNTEAFF	TGTGCCAGTAGTATCCTGGACACATTGAACACTGAAGCTTTCTTT
.	TRBV24-1	TRBJ1-2	.	15	CATSGDSPDNYGYTF	TGTGCCACCAGTGGCGACAGCCCGGATAACTATGGCTACACCTTC
.	TRBV24-1	TRBJ2-3	.	13	CATSDRLPDTQYF	TGTGCCACCAGTGATCGACTCCCTGATACGCAGTATTTT
few	TRBV9	TRBJ1-2	.	14	CASTSRQGSYGYTF	TGTGCCAGCACCTCCCGGCAAGGGAGCTATGGCTACACCTTC
once	TRBV5-4	TRBJ2-7	TRBD1	13	CASSSRGLFEQYF	TGTGCCAGCAGCTCTAGGGGGCTATTTGAGCAGTACTTC
few	TRBV4-3	TRBJ2-1	TRBD1	14	CASSQAGQGDEQFF	TGCGCCAGCAGCCAAGCAGGACAGGGCGATGAGCAGTTCTTC
.	TRBV27	TRBJ2-7	.	14	CASSPGLPKGEQYF	TGTGCCAGCAGTCCGGGACTTCCTAAGGGGGAGCAGTACTTC
.	TRBV29-1	TRBJ1-2	.	15	CSVEDSYRHLYGYTF	TGCAGCGTTGAAGATTCATACAGACACCTCTATGGCTACACCTTC
.	TRBV5-3	TRBJ2-7	TRBD2	17	CARSLARLAGPTYEQYF	TGTGCCAGAAGCTTGGCCAGACTAGCGGGACCGACCTACGAGCAGTACTTC
once	TRBV18	TRBJ2-2	.	14	CASSPGAGHGELFF	TGTGCCAGCTCACCAGGTGCAGGGCACGGGGAGCTGTTTTTT